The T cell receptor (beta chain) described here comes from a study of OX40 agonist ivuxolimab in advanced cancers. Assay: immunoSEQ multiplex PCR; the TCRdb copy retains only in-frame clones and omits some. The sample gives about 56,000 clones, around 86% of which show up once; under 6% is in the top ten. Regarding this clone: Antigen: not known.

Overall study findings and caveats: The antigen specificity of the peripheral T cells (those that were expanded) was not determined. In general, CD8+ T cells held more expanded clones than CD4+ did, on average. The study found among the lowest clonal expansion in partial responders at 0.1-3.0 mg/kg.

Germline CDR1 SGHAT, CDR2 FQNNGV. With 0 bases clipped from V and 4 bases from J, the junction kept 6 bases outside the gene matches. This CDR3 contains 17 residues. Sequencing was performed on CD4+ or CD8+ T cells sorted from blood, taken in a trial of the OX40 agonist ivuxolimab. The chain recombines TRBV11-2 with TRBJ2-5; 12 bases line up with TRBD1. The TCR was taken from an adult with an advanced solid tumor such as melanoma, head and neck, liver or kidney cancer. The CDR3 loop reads CASSLEVRDRGRETQYF. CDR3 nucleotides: TGTGCCAGCAGCTTAGAAGTCCGGGACAGGGGGCGAGAGACCCAGTACTTC.